Below, 30 T cell receptor beta chains from the same sample are listed, as sequenced in a study of blood T cell repertoires in COVID-19. Assay: immunoSEQ multiplex PCR; the TCRdb copy retains only in-frame clones and omits some. The sample carries 140,000 to 150,000 clones, 75% to 85% recorded once. Sequencing input: peripheral blood. The receptor set was obtained from a man between 65 and 80 years old who had recovered from COVID-19.

CDR3 region: CASKNREGTEAFF. The CDR3 DNA sequence: TGCGCCAGCAAGAACAGGGAGGGCACTGAAGCTTTCTTT. V is TRBV5-1 and J is TRBJ1-1, with D possibly TRBD1 on 6 matching bases. V lost 6 bases to trimming and J lost 4 bases, with 13 bases between them. Germline CDR1 reads SGHRS; CDR2 reads YFSETQ. The CDR3 runs to 13 residues.

The rearrangement uses TRBV19 and TRBJ1-2; 8 bases line up with TRBD1. Germline-derived CDR1 and CDR2 are LNHDA and SQIVND (reference sequence). The trim removed 3 bases at V and 7 bases at J, leaving 7 bases unmatched. The length of the CDR3 is 14 residues. Written as DNA, the CDR3 is TGTGCCAGTAGTATGTCCCGGGACAGGAGTGGCTACACCTTC. This codes for CASSMSRDRSGYTF.

The chain uses TRBV12-3 or TRBV12-4 and TRBJ2-5, with D tentatively TRBD2 (6 bases). V was trimmed by 3 bases and J by 9 bases, leaving 11 bases between them. This CDR3 contains 12 residues. CDR3 protein: CASSLGGLAQYF. CDR3 nucleotides: TGTGCCAGCAGTTTGGGGGGTCTGGCCCAGTACTTC.

V gene TRBV29-1 combines with J gene TRBJ2-7, with D possibly matching TRBD1 (5 bases). There are 13 residues in the CDR3. Trimming pared 4 bases from V and 5 bases from J, leaving 15 bases between. Germline V gene lookup returns CDR1 SQVTM and CDR2 ANQGSEA. The CDR3 reads CSVGNRQGHEQYF. DNA of the CDR3: TGCAGCGTTGGGAACCGCCAGGGCCACGAGCAGTACTTC.

The CDR3, as DNA: TGTGCCAGTGTATCGGGAGTGGGGAACACTGAAGCTTTCTTT. Its translation is CASVSGVGNTEAFF. This rearrangement joins TRBV19 to TRBJ1-1; D remains ambiguous. Germline loops: CDR1 LNHDA, CDR2 SQIVND (reference sequence). The CDR3 loop spans 14 amino acids. V lost 8 bases, J lost 1 base, and 14 bases lay in between.

This chain links TRBV6-5 with TRBJ2-7, with TRBD2 as a possible D gene (5 bases). Per germline, CDR1 MNHEY and CDR2 SVGAGI. Trimming left V 6 bases short and J 2 bases short, with 14 bases between. This CDR3 has 14 residues. Here the CDR3 DNA reads TGTGCCAGCAGCAGGACTGACGGTACCTACGAGCAGTACTTC. It specifies CASSRTDGTYEQYF.

This chain joins TRBV19 and TRBJ2-7; TRBD2 aligns across 10 bases. The CDR3 has 15 residues. V shed 6 bases and J 3 bases; nucleotides not matched to a gene: 8. Germline loops: CDR1 LNHDA, CDR2 SQIVND (reference sequence). Here the CDR3 DNA reads TGTGCCAGTAGCCCCCTAGCGGGAGCTGGCTACGAGCAGTACTTC. Its protein product is CASSPLAGAGYEQYF.

The gene calls are TRBV2 and TRBJ1-5, with D tentatively TRBD1 (5 bases). Germline CDR1 is SNHLY and CDR2 is FYNNEI. CDR3 length: 14 residues. Trimming pared 6 bases from V and 4 bases from J, leaving 13 bases between. CDR3 sequence (DNA): TGTGCCAGCAGGTGGGCAGGGACTAATCAGCCCCAGCATTTT. Its translation: CASRWAGTNQPQHF.

With regard to this clone: The same CDR3 can be traced to other DNA sequences in this sample. V is TRBV12-3 or TRBV12-4 and J is TRBJ1-3; D gene ambiguous. This CDR3 has 13 residues. V dropped 5 bases and J dropped 4 bases, with 9 bases sitting between them. CDR3 sequence: CASSPHTGNTIYF. CDR3 in DNA: TGTGCCAGCAGTCCTCACACGGGAAACACCATATATTTT.

CDR3 residues: CASSTRTSSNTGELFF. CDR3 DNA: TGTGCCAGTAGTACTCGGACATCCTCGAACACCGGGGAGCTGTTTTTT. The V and J genes are TRBV19 and TRBJ2-2; tentative D call: TRBD1 (5 bases). V was cut by 4 bases and J by 0 bases, with 12 bases left in between. CDR1 LNHDA and CDR2 SQIVND come from the germline V gene (reference sequence). CDR3 length equals 16 residues. The full variable domain, its missing parts supplied by reference TRBV19 and TRBJ2-2, is DGGITQSPKYLFRKEGQNVTLSCEQNLNHDAMYWYRQDPGQGLRLIYYSQIVNDFQKGDIAEGYSVSREKKESFPLTVTSAQKNPTAFYLCASSTRTSSNTGELFFGEGSRLTVL.

The J gene is TRBJ1-1, the V gene TRBV12-3 or TRBV12-4; D remains ambiguous. The CDR3 has 11 amino acids. V was shortened by 6 bases and J by 8 bases, with 10 bases between the two germline ends. Here the CDR3 reads CASRSLTEAFF. The CDR3 DNA sequence: TGTGCCAGCAGATCCTTAACAGAAGCTTTCTTT.

The chain has TRBV2 and TRBJ1-6; the match to TRBD1 covers 7 bases. Germline loops: CDR1 SNHLY, CDR2 FYNNEI. V dropped 1 base and J dropped 6; count of bases not matched to a gene: 6. CDR3 length: 16 residues. CDR3 bases: TGTGCCAGCAGTGAAGGACAGGGACTTGGTAATTCACCCCTCCACTTT. This encodes CASSEGQGLGNSPLHF. Full variable domain (missing parts from reference TRBV2 and TRBJ1-6): EPEVTQTPSHQVTQMGQEVILRCVPISNHLYFYWYRQILGQKVEFLVSFYNNEISEKSEIFDDQFSVERPDGSNFTLKIRSTKLEDSAMYFCASSEGQGLGNSPLHFGNGTRLTVT.

J is TRBJ1-4 and V is TRBV7-9; D is perhaps TRBD1 (5 bases). The V end lost 1 base, the J end lost 3 bases, and 9 bases lay between the germline ends. The CDR3 has 15 residues. The V gene's germline CDR1 is SEHNR and CDR2 FQNEAQ (reference sequence). The CDR3 loop is CASSLGQTANEKLFF. The CDR3 DNA reads TGTGCCAGCAGCTTAGGGCAGACAGCTAATGAAAAACTGTTTTTT.

The rearrangement links TRBV6-2 or TRBV6-3 to TRBJ2-1, with TRBD2 identical over 9 bases. V was pared by 0 bases and J by 6 bases, with 3 bases of the junction left unmatched. In germline, CDR1 is MNHEY, CDR2 SVGEGT. The length of the CDR3 is 15 residues. CDR3: CASSYSSGSPNEQFF. The CDR3 region has the DNA TGTGCCAGCAGTTACTCTAGCGGGAGTCCCAATGAGCAGTTCTTC.

The rearrangement links TRBV11-3 to TRBJ2-5; TRBD1 aligns across 8 bases. Per the germline V gene, CDR1 is SGHNT and CDR2 is YENEEA. The V gene end was trimmed by 5 bases and the J gene end by 9 bases; junction bases not matched to a gene: 11. This CDR3 has 14 amino acids. The CDR3 loop is CASSPRQGSVAQYF. CDR3 DNA: TGTGCCAGCAGCCCCCGACAGGGGAGCGTGGCCCAGTACTTC.

V usage is TRBV19 and J usage is TRBJ1-1; a possible D gene is TRBD1 (6 bases). With 0 bases removed from V and 5 bases from J, the gap between germline ends came to 13 bases. Per the germline V gene, CDR1 is LNHDA and CDR2 is SQIVND (reference sequence). This CDR3 comprises 15 residues. The CDR3 DNA follows: TGTGCCAGTAGTATAGATATCACAGGGTGGACTGAAGCTTTCTTT. Residues: CASSIDITGWTEAFF. Combining the CDR3 with reference TRBV19 and TRBJ1-1 gives the whole variable domain DGGITQSPKYLFRKEGQNVTLSCEQNLNHDAMYWYRQDPGQGLRLIYYSQIVNDFQKGDIAEGYSVSREKKESFPLTVTSAQKNPTAFYLCASSIDITGWTEAFFGQGTRLTVV.

The chain combines TRBV4-1 with TRBJ2-1; D may be TRBD2 (6 bases). CDR1 and CDR2 (germline): MGHRA, YSYEKL. The CDR3 spans 16 residues. The V gene lost 1 base and the J gene lost 6 bases, with 16 bases spanning the gap. CDR3 sequence: CASSQAAPGLSNEQFF. CDR3 in DNA: TGCGCCAGCAGCCAAGCCGCCCCGGGACTGAGCAATGAGCAGTTCTTC.

This chain uses TRBV10-3 with TRBJ1-4; tentatively, D is TRBD1 (5 bases). The V and J ends lost 6 bases and 5 bases respectively, with 22 bases between them. The germline gives CDR1 ENHRY, CDR2 SYGVKD. This CDR3 spans 17 amino acids. The CDR3 DNA reads as TGTGCCATCAGCGACGGTCGGGGCCCGAGCGGGAATGAAAAACTGTTTTTT. This encodes CAISDGRGPSGNEKLFF.

The chain carries TRBV27 and TRBJ2-1; 11 bases fit TRBD2. V lost 5 bases and J lost 2; bases outside the gene matches: 2. Germline CDR1 reads MNHEY; CDR2 reads SMNVEV (reference sequence). The CDR3 has 15 residues. CDR3 residues: CASSRLAGPYNEQFF. CDR3 in DNA: TGTGCCAGCAGTCGACTAGCGGGACCCTACAATGAGCAGTTCTTC.

The chain carries TRBV2 and TRBJ2-5; no firm D call. Germline lookup yields CDR1 SNHLY and CDR2 FYNNEI. V was pared by 7 bases and J by 5 bases, with 8 bases between. This CDR3 is 11 amino acids long. This CDR3 is CASTFYETQYF. Written as DNA, the CDR3 is TGTGCCAGCACGTTCTACGAGACCCAGTACTTC.

This clone was seen more than once but under ten times. The chain couples TRBV6-2 or TRBV6-3 to TRBJ1-5; perhaps TRBD1 as D (6 bases). The V gene's germline CDR1 is MNHEY and CDR2 SVGEGT. The CDR3 is 13 amino acids. V was cut by 6 bases and J by 6 bases, with 12 bases left in between. The CDR3 sequence: CASSDTGFQPQHF. DNA of the CDR3: TGTGCCAGCAGCGACACAGGGTTTCAGCCCCAGCATTTT.

The gene calls are TRBV5-1 and TRBJ2-2; the D gene is possibly TRBD2 (5 bases). Germline CDR1 and CDR2: SGHRS and YFSETQ. V was pared by 2 bases and J by 5 bases, with 13 bases between. The CDR3 spans 15 residues. The CDR3 nucleotides are TGCGCCAGCAGCTTCCTCGATCGGGGTACCGGGGAGCTGTTTTTT. Translating it yields CASSFLDRGTGELFF.

CDR3 DNA: TGTGCCAGCAGCTCCCCCGGGGGAGGGCCCAACGAGCAGTACTTC. This gives the protein CASSSPGGGPNEQYF. The chain carries TRBV7-9 and TRBJ2-7, with 7 bases lining up with TRBD2. CDR1 SEHNR and CDR2 FQNEAQ come from the germline V gene (reference sequence). The CDR3 totals 15 residues. The V segment lost 4 bases and the J segment 5 bases; nucleotides outside the gene matches: 11. Full variable domain (rest looked up from reference TRBV7-9 and TRBJ2-7): DTGVSQNPRHKITKRGQNVTFRCDPISEHNRLYWYRQTLGQGPEFLTYFQNEAQLEKSRLLSDRFSAERPKGSFSTLEIQRTEQGDSAMYLCASSSPGGGPNEQYFGPGTRLTVT.

The V and J genes are TRBV21-1 and TRBJ2-7; the table's D call of TRBD2 was not tested on the DNA. TRBV21-1 is designated a pseudogene. The CDR3 length is 15 residues. The CDR3, as DNA: TGTGCCAGCAGCAATTCTGAGCGGGAGAGTTTGGAGCAGTACTTC. Translating it yields CASSNSERESLEQYF.

The gene calls are TRBV18 and TRBJ2-7, with D possibly being TRBD2 (5 bases). CDR1 and CDR2 from the germline V gene are KGHSH and LQKENI. Trimming left V 5 bases short and J 1 base short, with 12 bases between. This CDR3 spans 14 amino acids. For the CDR3, the DNA is TGTGCCAGCTCAACTTCCAGCGGATCCTACGAGCAGTACTTC. It codes for CASSTSSGSYEQYF.

The chain employs TRBV3-1 (or the pseudogene TRBV3-2) and TRBJ2-7; D may be TRBD2 (5 bases). V was trimmed by 2 bases and J by 6 bases, leaving 11 bases between them. Germline CDR1 is LGHDT and CDR2 is YNNKEL (reference sequence). The CDR3 is 13 amino acids. CDR3 region: CASSQIEGSEQYF. The CDR3 DNA follows: TGTGCCAGCAGCCAAATCGAGGGCTCCGAGCAGTACTTC.

The chain combines TRBV5-6 with TRBJ2-1, with TRBD1 as a possible D gene (5 bases). The germline gives CDR1 SGHDT, CDR2 YYEEEE. The CDR3 is made up of 16 amino acids. Trimming took 0 bases from V and 7 from J, leaving 17 bases between them. CDR3 region: CASSLDGAGAGNEQFF. For the CDR3, the DNA is TGTGCCAGCAGCTTGGATGGAGCTGGGGCAGGGAATGAGCAGTTCTTC.

The J gene is TRBJ1-5, the V gene TRBV6-5; a possible D gene is TRBD1 (5 bases). V was cut by 8 bases and J by 2 bases, with 10 bases left in between. Germline lookup yields CDR1 MNHEY and CDR2 SVGAGI. CDR3 length equals 13 residues. CDR3 region: CASQGLGNQPQHF. CDR3 bases: TGTGCCAGCCAGGGTTTAGGCAATCAGCCCCAGCATTTT.

The table lists this clone with a count of one. V usage is TRBV5-4 and J usage is TRBJ2-2; 8 bases agree with TRBD1. This CDR3 spans 16 amino acids. Germline CDR1 reads SGHNT; CDR2 reads YYREEE (reference sequence). V lost 6 bases to trimming and J lost 2 bases; unmatched junction nucleotides: 9. CDR3 in DNA: TGTGCCAGCACCTCCGGACAGGGCGTCAACACCGGGGAGCTGTTTTTT. It encodes CASTSGQGVNTGELFF.

The V gene is TRBV27, the J gene TRBJ1-2; possibly TRBD1 for D (6 bases). The CDR3 is made up of 13 amino acids. Trimming cost V 3 bases and J 6 bases, with 11 bases left between them. From germline, CDR1 is MNHEY and CDR2 SMNVEV (reference sequence). CDR3 bases: TGTGCCAGCAGTTTCTCCAACAGGGATGGCTACACCTTC. Translation: CASSFSNRDGYTF.